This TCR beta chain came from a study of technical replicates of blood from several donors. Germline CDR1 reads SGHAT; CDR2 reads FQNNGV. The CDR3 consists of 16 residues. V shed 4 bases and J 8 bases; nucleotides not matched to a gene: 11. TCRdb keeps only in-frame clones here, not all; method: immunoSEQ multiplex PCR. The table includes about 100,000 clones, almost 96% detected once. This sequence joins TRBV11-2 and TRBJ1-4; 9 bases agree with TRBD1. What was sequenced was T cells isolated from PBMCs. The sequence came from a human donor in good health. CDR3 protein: CASSSHRGPPHEKLFF. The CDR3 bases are TGTGCCAGCAGCTCGCACAGGGGGCCCCCCCACGAAAAACTGTTTTTT. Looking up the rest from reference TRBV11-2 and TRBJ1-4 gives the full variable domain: EAGVAQSPRYKIIEKRQSVAFWCNPISGHATLYWYQQILGQGPKLLIQFQNNGVVDDSQLPKDRFSAERLKGVDSTLKIQPAKLEDSAVYLCASSSHRGPPHEKLFFGSGTQLSVL.